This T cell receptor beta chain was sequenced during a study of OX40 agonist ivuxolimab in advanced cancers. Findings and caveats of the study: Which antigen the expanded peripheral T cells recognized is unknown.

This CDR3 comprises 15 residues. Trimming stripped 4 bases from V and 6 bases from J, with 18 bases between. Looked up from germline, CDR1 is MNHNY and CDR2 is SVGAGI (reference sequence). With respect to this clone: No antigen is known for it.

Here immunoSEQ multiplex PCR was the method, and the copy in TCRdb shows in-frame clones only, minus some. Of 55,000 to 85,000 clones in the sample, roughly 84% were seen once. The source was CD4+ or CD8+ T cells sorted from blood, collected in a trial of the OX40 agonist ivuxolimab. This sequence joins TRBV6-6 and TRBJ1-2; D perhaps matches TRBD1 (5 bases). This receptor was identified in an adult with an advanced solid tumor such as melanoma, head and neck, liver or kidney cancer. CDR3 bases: TGTGCCAGCAGTTTGCAGGACACGAAGCGGGATGGCTACACCTTC. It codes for CASSLQDTKRDGYTF.